One and the same sample provided the 2 T cell receptor beta chains below, sequenced in a study of cytomegalovirus exposure and HLA in healthy donors. Use of 60 Vbeta and 13 Jbeta primers characterized the PCR. The table came from immunoSEQ multiplex PCR; TCRdb's copy has only in-frame clones and leaves some out. The sample yields fewer than 200,000 clones, roughly 70% seen once. Sequenced sample: PBMCs. These receptors were obtained from a girl aged 5-17 years in good health and CMV-seronegative.

The J gene is TRBJ1-1, the V gene TRBV11-2; tentative D call: TRBD1 (5 bases). In germline, CDR1 is SGHAT, CDR2 FQNNGV. The CDR3 has 15 amino acids. V was pared by 4 bases and J by 0 bases, with 12 bases between. CDR3 amino acids: CASSSGRPMNTEAFF. The CDR3 DNA reads TGTGCCAGCAGCTCAGGGAGGCCCATGAACACTGAAGCTTTCTTT. Together with reference TRBV11-2 and TRBJ1-1, the CDR3 gives the full variable domain: EAGVAQSPRYKIIEKRQSVAFWCNPISGHATLYWYQQILGQGPKLLIQFQNNGVVDDSQLPKDRFSAERLKGVDSTLKIQPAKLEDSAVYLCASSSGRPMNTEAFFGQGTRLTVV.

This clone was recorded a few times. V usage is TRBV15 and J usage is TRBJ1-2; 12 bases fit TRBD1. Germline V CDR1 and CDR2: LNHNV, YYDKDF (reference sequence). The ends lost 1 base at V and 3 bases at J; junction bases unmatched: 3. The CDR3 consists of 16 residues. DNA of the CDR3: TGTGCCACCAGCAGAGGGGGACAGGGGGCAGACTATGGCTACACCTTC. Translating gives CATSRGGQGADYGYTF.